This is a list of T cell receptor beta chains from one sample in a study of T cells in Graves' hyperthyroidism and ophthalmopathy. TCRdb re-derived calls from the multiplex PCR reads in MiXCR, one entry per CDR3 protein. The data hold some 150,000 distinct CDR3 sequences, with approximately 20% observed a single time. Sequenced material: blood. The origin of the receptors is a woman between 50 and 59 years old with Graves' hyperthyroidism that later progressed to Graves' ophthalmopathy. CDR3s include the opening cysteine and the closing phenylalanine or tryptophan. The order of the fields is J gene, V gene, D gene, clone size, CDR3 protein, CDR3 DNA. A D gene is named only where the DNA matches it firmly. Expanded clones are given a class, and other clones once, few, many or no size at all.

J: TRBJ1-1
V: TRBV5-1
D: TRBD1
size: few
CDR3: CASSLATGGNTEAFF
DNA: TGCGCCAGCAGCTTGGCGACAGGGGGGAACACTGAAGCTTTCTTT

J: TRBJ2-1
V: TRBV3-1
D: NA
size: NA
CDR3: CASSSGLHNEQFF
DNA: TGTGCCAGCAGCTCGGGACTCCACAATGAGCAGTTCTTC

J: TRBJ2-7
V: TRBV2
D: NA
size: many
CDR3: CASSDRATASYEQYF
DNA: TGTGCCAGCAGTGACAGGGCCACGGCCTCCTACGAGCAGTACTTC

J: TRBJ1-6
V: TRBV3-1
D: NA
size: many
CDR3: CASSYRVSNSPLHF
DNA: TGTGCCAGCAGCTACAGGGTGAGCAATTCACCCCTCCACTTT

J: TRBJ2-1
V: TRBV9
D: NA
size: few
CDR3: CASSAGTGYNEQFF
DNA: TGTGCCAGCAGCGCCGGGACTGGCTACAATGAGCAGTTCTTC

J: TRBJ2-1
V: TRBV20-1
D: NA
size: many
CDR3: CSARSGESSYNEQFF
DNA: TGCAGTGCTAGGAGCGGAGAGAGCTCCTACAATGAGCAGTTCTTC

J: TRBJ2-5
V: TRBV7-9
D: NA
size: NA
CDR3: CASSPPQVQETQYF
DNA: TGTGCCAGCAGCCCCCCCCAGGTACAAGAGACCCAGTACTTC

J: TRBJ1-6
V: TRBV5-5
D: NA
size: many
CDR3: CASSGGINNSPLHF
DNA: TGTGCCAGCAGTGGGGGAATAAATAATTCACCCCTCCACTTT

J: TRBJ1-1
V: TRBV20-1
D: TRBD1
size: once
CDR3: CSATSSGRDRSGEAFF
DNA: TGCAGTGCCACTTCTTCCGGCCGGGACAGAAGCGGGGAAGCTTTCTTT

J: TRBJ1-6
V: TRBV7-9
D: NA
size: many
CDR3: CASSLTGTAEALHF
DNA: TGTGCCAGCAGCTTAACCGGGACCGCCGAGGCCCTCCACTTT

J: TRBJ2-1
V: TRBV24-1
D: TRBD2
size: many
CDR3: CATSDLGLAGGNEQFF
DNA: TGTGCCACCAGTGATTTAGGCCTAGCGGGAGGCAATGAGCAGTTCTTC

J: TRBJ2-1
V: TRBV5-1
D: TRBD2
size: many
CDR3: CASSSKTSGRLSSYNEQFF
DNA: TGCGCCAGCAGCTCTAAGACTAGCGGGAGGCTTAGCTCCTACAATGAGCAGTTCTTC

J: TRBJ2-5
V: TRBV2
D: TRBD2
size: NA
CDR3: CASSERGGPRETQYF
DNA: TGTGCCAGCAGTGAGCGGGGAGGGCCGCGAGAGACCCAGTACTTC

J: TRBJ2-2
V: TRBV12-3/TRBV12-4
D: NA
size: few
CDR3: CASAKQGPGELFF
DNA: TGTGCCAGCGCGAAACAGGGTCCCGGGGAGCTGTTTTTT

J: TRBJ2-7
V: TRBV7-9
D: NA
size: NA
CDR3: CASSLGGGKGEQYF
DNA: TGTGCCAGCAGCTTAGGTGGGGGGAAGGGGGAGCAGTACTTC

J: TRBJ2-7
V: TRBV4-1
D: NA
size: many
CDR3: CASSQGVQSYEQYF
DNA: TGCGCCAGCAGCCAAGGGGTACAGAGCTACGAGCAGTACTTC

J: TRBJ2-1
V: TRBV3-1
D: TRBD2
size: NA
CDR3: CASSQGSGLAGANEQFF
DNA: TGTGCCAGCAGCCAAGGGTCTGGACTAGCGGGGGCTAATGAGCAGTTCTTC

J: TRBJ2-1
V: TRBV3-1
D: NA
size: few
CDR3: CASSHRQGAGGEYKPEQFF
DNA: TGTGCCAGCAGCCACAGACAGGGGGCGGGAGGGGAGTACAAGCCTGAGCAGTTCTTC

J: TRBJ2-1
V: TRBV20-1
D: NA
size: NA
CDR3: CSAQGPGYNEQFF
DNA: TGCAGTGCTCAAGGACCGGGTTACAATGAGCAGTTCTTC

J: TRBJ1-1
V: TRBV20-1
D: TRBD1
size: NA
CDR3: CSARDRGGGTEAFF
DNA: TGCAGTGCGCGAGACAGGGGGGGGGGCACTGAAGCTTTCTTT

J: TRBJ2-7
V: TRBV10-2
D: TRBD1
size: few
CDR3: CATTGSTYEQYF
DNA: TGCGCCACGACAGGGTCGACCTACGAGCAGTACTTC

J: TRBJ2-3
V: TRBV12-3/TRBV12-4
D: NA
size: many
CDR3: CASVSSVSTDTQYF
DNA: TGTGCCAGCGTCAGTAGCGTAAGCACAGATACGCAGTATTTT

J: TRBJ1-2
V: TRBV2
D: NA
size: few
CDR3: CASSRKQEYGYTF
DNA: TGTGCCAGCAGTCGCAAGCAGGAATATGGCTACACCTTC